The 32 T cell receptor beta chains below all came from one sample that was sequenced in a study of OX40 agonist ivuxolimab in advanced cancers. This table comes from immunoSEQ multiplex PCR, and its TCRdb copy is limited to in-frame clones, with some not included. The sample has 100,000 to 150,000 clones, 93% seen once; the top ten hold 0.15% to 0.17%. Sample: CD4+ or CD8+ T cells sorted from blood, taken in a trial of the OX40 agonist ivuxolimab. These TCRs come from an adult with an advanced solid tumor such as melanoma, head and neck, liver or kidney cancer.

The rearrangement links TRBV5-6 to TRBJ1-2, with 9 nucleotides matching TRBD1. Looked up from germline, CDR1 is SGHDT and CDR2 is YYEEEE. V lost 2 bases, J lost 5 bases, and 4 bases stayed unmatched. The CDR3 extends over 14 amino acids. DNA for the CDR3: TGTGCCAGCAGCTTCCGGGACAGGGTTTATGGCTACACCTTC. Amino acid sequence: CASSFRDRVYGYTF.

The rearrangement uses TRBV9 and TRBJ2-5; no reliable D call. Trimming stripped 4 bases from V and 5 bases from J, with 15 bases between. Germline CDR1 SGDLS, CDR2 YYNGEE. The length of the CDR3 is 14 residues. CDR3 residues: CASSPLPPRETQYF. The CDR3, as DNA: TGTGCCAGCAGCCCCCTACCTCCCCGGGAGACCCAGTACTTC.

V and J are TRBV5-1 and TRBJ2-7, with D possibly being TRBD1 (6 bases). The V end lost 4 bases, the J end lost 2 bases, and 13 bases lay between the germline ends. This CDR3 has 14 residues. Germline CDR1 SGHRS, CDR2 YFSETQ. Here the CDR3 reads CASSISGTPYEQYF. In DNA, the CDR3 is TGCGCCAGCAGCATTTCCGGGACACCCTACGAGCAGTACTTC.

V and J are TRBV19 and TRBJ2-6; TRBD2 agrees at 12 bases. Germline CDR1 reads LNHDA; CDR2 reads SQIVND (reference sequence). J was trimmed by 0 bases and V by 5 bases; bases with no gene match: 5. CDR3 length: 18 amino acids. CDR3 region: CASSAGLAGISGANVLTF. The CDR3 DNA reads TGTGCCAGTAGTGCAGGACTAGCGGGAATCTCTGGGGCCAACGTCCTGACTTTC.

The chain joins TRBV19 to TRBJ2-7, with 14 nucleotides matching TRBD2. Germline CDR1 LNHDA, CDR2 SQIVND (reference sequence). V trimming: 8 bases; J trimming: 1 base; junction bases outside the gene matches: 7. The CDR3 totals 16 residues. CDR3 nucleotide sequence: TGTGCCAGTTCCCCGGGACTAGCGGGAGAGTCCTACGAGCAGTACTTC. Protein sequence: CASSPGLAGESYEQYF.

This chain joins TRBV18 and TRBJ2-2, with unresolved D. This CDR3 comprises 15 residues. The germline CDR1 and CDR2 sequences are KGHSH and LQKENI. V lost 1 base to trimming and J lost 4 bases, with 10 bases between them. This chain's CDR3 is CASSPLLETTGELFF. CDR3 DNA: TGTGCCAGCTCACCACTCCTGGAAACCACCGGGGAGCTGTTTTTT.

This sequence joins TRBV6-5 and TRBJ2-1; D call uncertain. The ends were cut back, 2 bases at V and 11 bases at J, with 10 bases in the middle. This CDR3 is built from 12 residues. The germline CDR1 and CDR2 sequences are MNHEY and SVGAGI. The CDR3 reads CASSYPRLQQFF. The CDR3 coding sequence is TGTGCCAGCAGTTACCCTCGGCTCCAGCAGTTCTTC.

The chain uses TRBV18 and TRBJ1-2, with 8 bases matching TRBD1. This CDR3 comprises 15 residues. The ends lost 3 bases at V and 3 bases at J; junction bases unmatched: 6. Looked up from germline, CDR1 is KGHSH and CDR2 is LQKENI. In nucleotides, the CDR3 is TGTGCCAGCTCACCGGGGGCAGGGGGCGACTATGGCTACACCTTC. It encodes CASSPGAGGDYGYTF.

V is TRBV15 and J is TRBJ1-1; weak D call: TRBD1 (6 bases). The CDR3 consists of 19 residues. Germline V gene lookup returns CDR1 LNHNV and CDR2 YYDKDF (reference sequence). V lost 3 bases and J lost 0, with 23 bases in between. DNA of the CDR3: TGTGCCACCAGCAGGGGGCTCGGAGGGCCCAGGGGAGTGAACACTGAAGCTTTCTTT. Amino acid sequence: CATSRGLGGPRGVNTEAFF.

This sequence joins TRBV11-2 and TRBJ2-5; possible D gene TRBD1, 6 bases. Germline-derived CDR1 and CDR2 are SGHAT and FQNNGV. CDR3 length equals 15 residues. The V end lost 1 base, the J end lost 4 bases, and 13 bases lay between the germline ends. The CDR3 protein is CASSLVAGAGETQYF. CDR3 coding DNA: TGTGCCAGCAGCTTAGTGGCAGGGGCGGGAGAGACCCAGTACTTC.

The chain is built from TRBV19 and TRBJ1-1, with 10 bases that match TRBD1. The germline V gene encodes CDR1 LNHDA and CDR2 SQIVND (reference sequence). The CDR3 is 14 residues long. The J segment lost 6 bases and the V segment lost 6 bases, leaving 7 bases of the junction unmatched. DNA of the CDR3: TGTGCCAGTAGCGAGGACAGGGGGTTGTCTGAAGCTTTCTTT. It translates to CASSEDRGLSEAFF.

The rearrangement uses TRBV11-1 and TRBJ2-2; 7 bases agree with TRBD1. This CDR3 spans 18 amino acids. Trimming at V came to 4 bases and at J to 1 base, leaving 12 bases not matched to a gene. Germline values: CDR1 SGHAT, CDR2 FQDESV (reference sequence). CDR3 region: CASSSLYLGQKNTGELFF. DNA of the CDR3: TGTGCCAGCAGCTCATTATACTTGGGACAGAAGAACACCGGGGAGCTGTTTTTT.

The table lists this clone with a count of one. Its ends do not fully match the called genes, so a read error is possible. This rearrangement joins TRBV20-1 to TRBJ2-5, with D tentatively TRBD2 (5 bases). The length of the CDR3 is 11 residues. CDR1 DFQATT and CDR2 SNEGSKA come from the germline V gene (reference sequence). The CDR3 DNA sequence: TGCAGTGCTAGTTTCGGGGAGACCCAGCACTTC. It yields the protein CSASFGETQHF.

CDR3 loop: CASSYSHSNQPQHF. DNA for the CDR3: TGTGCCAGCAGTTACTCCCATAGCAATCAGCCCCAGCATTTT. This chain links TRBV6-5 with TRBJ1-5; no clear D. V was trimmed by 0 bases and J by 0 bases, leaving 3 bases between them. This CDR3 contains 14 residues. Germline V gives CDR1 MNHEY, CDR2 SVGAGI.

V is TRBV25-1 and J is TRBJ1-2, with D possibly being TRBD1 (5 bases). CDR3 length equals 13 residues. V lost 6 bases, J lost 4 bases, and 12 bases lay in between. In germline, CDR1 is MGHDK, CDR2 SYGVNS. CDR3 in DNA: TGTGCCAGCAGCGAGGGGACGACCTATGGCTACACCTTC. Translated: CASSEGTTYGYTF.

The J gene is TRBJ1-4, the V gene TRBV27, with D possibly being TRBD1 (6 bases). The CDR3 is 14 amino acids. CDR1 and CDR2 from the germline V gene are MNHEY and SMNVEV (reference sequence). Trimming pared 2 bases from V and 8 bases from J, leaving 12 bases between. In DNA, the CDR3 is TGTGCCAGCAGTTTAGTGGGGGCTTACGAAAAACTGTTTTTT. Translating it yields CASSLVGAYEKLFF.

This sequence joins TRBV19 and TRBJ2-7; TRBD2 matches at 7 bases. The CDR3 loop spans 15 amino acids. Germline CDR1 and CDR2: LNHDA and SQIVND (reference sequence). The V gene end was trimmed by 5 bases and the J gene end by 2 bases; junction bases not matched to a gene: 9. The CDR3 sequence is CASSDLAAGTYEQYF. The CDR3 region has the DNA TGTGCCAGTAGTGATCTAGCGGCGGGTACCTACGAGCAGTACTTC. Full variable domain (outside the CDR3, taken from reference TRBV19 and TRBJ2-7): DGGITQSPKYLFRKEGQNVTLSCEQNLNHDAMYWYRQDPGQGLRLIYYSQIVNDFQKGDIAEGYSVSREKKESFPLTVTSAQKNPTAFYLCASSDLAAGTYEQYFGPGTRLTVT.

The J gene is TRBJ2-7, the V gene TRBV9; the match to TRBD1 covers 10 bases. Germline values: CDR1 SGDLS, CDR2 YYNGEE. V lost 4 bases, J lost 5 bases, and 9 bases stayed unmatched. This CDR3 comprises 15 residues. CDR3 DNA: TGTGCCAGCAGCCCACGGGACAGGGGTAACGACGAGCAGTACTTC. This gives the protein CASSPRDRGNDEQYF.

For the CDR3, the DNA is TGTGCCAGCAGCCCGACGGGACAGCGGGAGACCCAGTACTTC. It codes for CASSPTGQRETQYF. The rearrangement uses TRBV7-9 and TRBJ2-5; 7 bases align to TRBD1. The CDR3 totals 14 residues. Germline V lookup: CDR1 SEHNR, CDR2 FQNEAQ (reference sequence). With V trimmed by 5 bases and J by 5 bases, 8 bases remained unmatched.

This chain connects TRBV11-3 to TRBJ2-3; a weak D match, TRBD2 (6 bases). V lost 5 bases and J 3 bases, leaving 15 bases between the germline ends. The V gene's germline CDR1 is SGHNT and CDR2 YENEEA. CDR3 length: 15 amino acids. The CDR3 loop is CASSSGGRRTDTQYF. The CDR3 DNA reads as TGTGCCAGCAGCAGTGGGGGGAGGAGAACAGATACGCAGTATTTT.

CDR3 DNA: TGTGCCAGCAGCTCCTCCCGGGGACAGCGGGAGCAGTTCTTC. Translated: CASSSSRGQREQFF. The rearrangement joins TRBV7-2 to TRBJ2-1; 7 nucleotides align to TRBD1. The trim removed 4 bases at V and 10 bases at J, leaving 10 bases unmatched. There are 14 residues in the CDR3. Germline loops: CDR1 SGHTA, CDR2 FQGNSA.

This clone was seen a handful of times. V gene TRBV7-9 combines with J gene TRBJ1-6, with a weak D call TRBD1 (6 bases). Trimming stripped 5 bases from V and 7 bases from J, with 21 bases between. The CDR3 runs 17 residues. Germline V gene sequence: CDR1 SEHNR, CDR2 FQNEAQ (reference sequence). The CDR3 DNA sequence: TGTGCCAGCAGCCCGGGAGGGGGGGCGGTCGGAAATTCACCCCTCCACTTT. Amino acid sequence: CASSPGGGAVGNSPLHF.

The chain uses TRBV5-1 and TRBJ2-7; maybe TRBD1 (6 bases). Germline V gene sequence: CDR1 SGHRS, CDR2 YFSETQ. The CDR3 extends over 14 amino acids. V was trimmed by 3 bases and J by 5 bases, leaving 15 bases between them. CDR3 DNA: TGCGCCAGCAGCTCGAACACAGGGAACGACGAGCAGTACTTC. Translation gives CASSSNTGNDEQYF.

CDR3 in DNA: TGTGCCAGCAGCTCGCCGGCCGCCAGGGTTGATTCACCCCTCCACTTT. Encoded protein: CASSSPAARVDSPLHF. The gene calls are TRBV5-5 and TRBJ1-6; a possible D gene is TRBD1 (5 bases). In germline, CDR1 is SGHKS, CDR2 YYEKEE (reference sequence). V dropped 3 bases and J dropped 8 bases, with 18 bases sitting between them. The CDR3 consists of 16 residues.

The genes are TRBV28 and TRBJ2-3, with TRBD2 matching over 12 bases. With 6 bases clipped from V and 3 bases from J, the junction kept 7 bases outside the gene matches. Germline V gene sequence: CDR1 MDHEN, CDR2 SYDVKM. CDR3 length: 16 residues. CDR3 protein: CASSTPTSGSTDTQYF. The DNA for the CDR3 is TGTGCCAGCAGCACCCCGACTAGCGGGAGTACAGATACGCAGTATTTT.

The J gene is TRBJ2-3, the V gene TRBV5-1; tentative D call: TRBD2 (6 bases). The CDR3 covers 14 residues. The germline V and J ends were trimmed by 4 bases and 5 bases, with 14 bases remaining between them. In germline, CDR1 is SGHRS, CDR2 YFSETQ. CDR3 sequence (DNA): TGCGCCAGCAGCGGAGGGGAAGGTGGAGATACGCAGTATTTT. Amino acids: CASSGGEGGDTQYF.

The chain carries TRBV18 and TRBJ1-1; D possibly corresponds to TRBD1 (5 bases). CDR1 and CDR2 (germline): KGHSH, LQKENI. The V end was cut by 4 bases, the J end by 4 bases, with 16 bases between. This CDR3 has 15 residues. The CDR3 loop reads CASSQPGRSRTEAFF. The CDR3 region has the DNA TGTGCCAGCTCACAACCGGGACGGTCTCGCACTGAAGCTTTCTTT.

This sequence joins TRBV5-1 and TRBJ2-3, with TRBD1 identical over 9 bases. The CDR3 sequence is 15 residues long. Looked up from germline, CDR1 is SGHRS and CDR2 is YFSETQ. V lost 6 bases, J lost 2 bases, and 7 bases stayed unmatched. CDR3 loop: CASNRQGGSTDTQYF. CDR3 nucleotides: TGCGCCAGCAACCGACAGGGGGGGTCCACAGATACGCAGTATTTT. Combining the CDR3 with reference TRBV5-1 and TRBJ2-3 gives the whole variable domain KAGVTQTPRYLIKTRGQQVTLSCSPISGHRSVSWYQQTPGQGLQFLFEYFSETQRNKGNFPGRFSGRQFSNSRSEMNVSTLELGDSALYLCASNRQGGSTDTQYFGPGTRLTVL.

The chain is built from TRBV7-2 and TRBJ2-1; TRBD2 matches 8 bases. The CDR3 contains 18 residues. J gave up 7 bases and V 1 base, and 15 bases lay outside the gene matches. The germline gives CDR1 SGHTA, CDR2 FQGNSA. The CDR3 region has the DNA TGTGCCAGCAGCTTAGGAGTACGACGGGGGGGACGATCAAATGAGCAGTTCTTC. This encodes CASSLGVRRGGRSNEQFF.

The chain recombines TRBV11-1 with TRBJ1-2, with 8 positions matching TRBD1. This CDR3 region has 15 residues. Trimming took 1 base from V and 6 from J; bases not matched to a gene: 7. The germline V gene encodes CDR1 SGHAT and CDR2 FQDESV (reference sequence). CDR3 region: CASSLVRTGTDGYTF. The CDR3 DNA sequence: TGTGCCAGCAGCTTAGTCAGGACAGGGACTGATGGCTACACCTTC.

The J gene is TRBJ1-4, the V gene TRBV2; D gene ambiguous. V was trimmed by 2 bases and J by 8 bases, leaving 12 bases between them. CDR1 SNHLY and CDR2 FYNNEI come from the germline V gene. The CDR3 length is 14 residues. CDR3 in amino acids: CASSELTTMEKLFF. CDR3 DNA: TGTGCCAGCAGTGAACTGACAACCATGGAAAAACTGTTTTTT. Filled out from reference TRBV2 and TRBJ1-4, the complete variable domain reads EPEVTQTPSHQVTQMGQEVILRCVPISNHLYFYWYRQILGQKVEFLVSFYNNEISEKSEIFDDQFSVERPDGSNFTLKIRSTKLEDSAMYFCASSELTTMEKLFFGSGTQLSVL.

V is TRBV6-1 and J is TRBJ1-6; 10 bases agree with TRBD1. Germline V CDR1 and CDR2: MNHNS, SASEGT. The trim removed 2 bases at V and 11 bases at J, leaving 6 bases unmatched. The CDR3 is made up of 15 amino acids. Here the CDR3 DNA reads TGTGCCAGCAGTGAACGGGACAGGGGCGCGGCACCCCTCCACTTT. Encoded protein: CASSERDRGAAPLHF.